Below are 3 T cell receptor beta chains sequenced from a single sample in a study of blood T cell repertoires in COVID-19. Clones were sequenced by immunoSEQ multiplex PCR, and TCRdb holds only the in-frame ones, with some missing. This table holds a few hundred thousand clones, roughly 84% found once. Material for sequencing was peripheral blood. These receptors all come from a man in his fifties or sixties with active or convalescent COVID-19.

This clone was recorded only once. This chain links TRBV24-1 with TRBJ1-5, with 7 bases identical to TRBD1. Trimming at V came to 4 bases and at J to 5 bases, leaving 4 bases not matched to a gene. The germline V gene has CDR1 KGHDR and CDR2 SFDVKD. This CDR3 is 14 amino acids long. CDR3 loop: CATSEGQTYQPQHF. The CDR3 nucleotides read TGTGCCACCAGTGAGGGACAGACCTATCAGCCCCAGCATTTT.

The chain combines TRBV28 with TRBJ1-5; maybe TRBD1 (5 bases). Germline CDR1 and CDR2: MDHEN and SYDVKM. This CDR3 contains 13 residues. V lost 2 bases and J 7 bases, leaving 9 bases between the germline ends. CDR3 in amino acids: CASSLTGPQPQHF. The DNA for the CDR3 is TGTGCCAGCAGTTTAACAGGTCCACAGCCCCAGCATTTT.

J is TRBJ1-4 and V is TRBV29-1; maybe TRBD1 (5 bases). Germline assignment: CDR1 SQVTM and CDR2 ANQGSEA. With 0 bases removed from V and 0 bases from J, the gap between germline ends came to 14 bases. This CDR3 has 17 residues. CDR3 in DNA: TGCAGCGTTGAAGATCTATCCGGACAAACAACTAATGAAAAACTGTTTTTT. It encodes CSVEDLSGQTTNEKLFF.